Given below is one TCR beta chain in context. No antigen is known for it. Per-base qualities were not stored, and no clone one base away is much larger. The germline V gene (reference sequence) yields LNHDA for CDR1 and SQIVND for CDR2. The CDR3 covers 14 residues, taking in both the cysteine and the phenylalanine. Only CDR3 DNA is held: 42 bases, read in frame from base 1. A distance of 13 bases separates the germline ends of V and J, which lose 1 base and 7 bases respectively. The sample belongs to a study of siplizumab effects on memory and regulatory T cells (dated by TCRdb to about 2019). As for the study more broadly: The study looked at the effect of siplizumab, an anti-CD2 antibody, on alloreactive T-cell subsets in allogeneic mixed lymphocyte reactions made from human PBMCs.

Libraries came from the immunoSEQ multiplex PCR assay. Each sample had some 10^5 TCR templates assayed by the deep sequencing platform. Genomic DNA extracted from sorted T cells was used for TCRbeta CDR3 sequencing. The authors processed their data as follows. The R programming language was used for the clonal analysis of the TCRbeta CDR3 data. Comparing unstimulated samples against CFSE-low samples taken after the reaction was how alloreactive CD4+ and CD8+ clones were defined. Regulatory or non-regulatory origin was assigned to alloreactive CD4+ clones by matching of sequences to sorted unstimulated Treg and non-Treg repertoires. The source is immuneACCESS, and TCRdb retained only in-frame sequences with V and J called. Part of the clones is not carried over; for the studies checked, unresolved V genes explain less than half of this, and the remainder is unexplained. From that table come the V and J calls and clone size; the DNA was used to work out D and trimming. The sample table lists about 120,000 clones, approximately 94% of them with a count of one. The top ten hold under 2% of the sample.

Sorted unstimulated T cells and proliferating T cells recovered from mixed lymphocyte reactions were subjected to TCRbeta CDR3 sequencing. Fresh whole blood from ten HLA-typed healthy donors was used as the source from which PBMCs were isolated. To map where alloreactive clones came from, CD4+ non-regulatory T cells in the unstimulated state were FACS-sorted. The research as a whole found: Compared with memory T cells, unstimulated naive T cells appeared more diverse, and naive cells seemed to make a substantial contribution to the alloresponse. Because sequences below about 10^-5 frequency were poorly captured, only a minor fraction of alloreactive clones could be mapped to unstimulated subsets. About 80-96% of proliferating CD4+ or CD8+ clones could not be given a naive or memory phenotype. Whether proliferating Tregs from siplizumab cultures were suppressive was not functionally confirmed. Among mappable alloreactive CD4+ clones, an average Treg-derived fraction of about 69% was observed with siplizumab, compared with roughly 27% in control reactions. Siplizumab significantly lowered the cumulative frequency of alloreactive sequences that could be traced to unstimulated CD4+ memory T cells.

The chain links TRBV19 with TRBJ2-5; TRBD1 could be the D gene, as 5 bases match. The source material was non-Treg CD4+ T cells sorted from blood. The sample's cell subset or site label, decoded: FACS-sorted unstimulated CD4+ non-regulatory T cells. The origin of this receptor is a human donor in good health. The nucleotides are TGTGCCAGTAGTATAGCGGACCCTCAGGGGACCCAGTACTTC. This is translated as CASSIADPQGTQYF.